This passage covers 17 T cell receptor beta chains from one sample sequenced in a study of cytotoxic CD8 clonotypes in ibrutinib-treated CLL. Repertoires were generated with immunoSEQ multiplex PCR, while TCRdb's copy carries only in-frame clones and drops some. The profile shows about 310,000 clones, 70% to 80% of them singletons. Sequences were derived from PBMCs, sampled before ibrutinib treatment. These receptors came from a human donor with chronic lymphocytic leukemia.

The genes are TRBV25-1 and TRBJ1-1; no clear D gene. Germline V gives CDR1 MGHDK, CDR2 SYGVNS. V lost 9 bases and J 10 bases, leaving 18 bases between the germline ends. The CDR3 is 12 residues long. This CDR3 reads CASNGLSLGAFF. For the CDR3, the DNA is TGTGCCAGTAACGGGCTTTCCTTGGGAGCTTTCTTT.

This chain joins TRBV30 and TRBJ1-5; 8 bases agree with TRBD1. The CDR3 covers 16 residues. With 1 base clipped from V and 1 base from J, the junction kept 6 bases outside the gene matches. From germline, CDR1 is GTSNPN and CDR2 SVGIG (reference sequence). CDR3 in amino acids: CAWSGFDRGSNQPQHF. For the CDR3, the DNA is TGTGCCTGGAGTGGATTCGACAGGGGAAGCAATCAGCCCCAGCATTTT.

V usage is TRBV5-1 and J usage is TRBJ2-5; D remains unclear. The germline V gene encodes CDR1 SGHRS and CDR2 YFSETQ. The CDR3 has 13 amino acids. The V end was cut by 0 bases, the J end by 8 bases, with 11 bases between. The CDR3 nucleotides read TGCGCCAGCAGCTTGGTTTCAGCAGGAACCCAGTACTTC. Translating gives CASSLVSAGTQYF.

CDR3 residues: CAITSGQGAGELFF. The DNA for the CDR3 is TGTGCCATCACTTCCGGACAGGGCGCCGGGGAGCTGTTTTTT. The J gene is TRBJ2-2, the V gene TRBV10-3; 8 nucleotides align to TRBD1. The CDR3 has 14 amino acids. Germline values: CDR1 ENHRY, CDR2 SYGVKD. V shed 7 bases, J shed 6 bases, and the junction held 7 bases outside the gene matches.

The chain recombines TRBV15 with TRBJ1-5; D not certain. CDR3 length: 14 amino acids. The germline CDR1 and CDR2 sequences are LNHNV and YYDKDF (reference sequence). V shed 0 bases and J shed 6 bases, with 9 bases lying between them. The CDR3 loop reads CATSRDYGPQPQHF. CDR3 DNA: TGTGCCACCAGCAGAGACTATGGGCCTCAGCCCCAGCATTTT.

The chain couples TRBV6-5 to TRBJ2-7; no firm D call. The V and J ends lost 1 base and 3 bases respectively, with 13 bases between them. Germline loops: CDR1 MNHEY, CDR2 SVGAGI. This CDR3 has 15 residues. CDR3 region: CASSYFSAGSYEQYF. The CDR3 nucleotides read TGTGCCAGCAGTTACTTTTCGGCCGGCAGCTACGAGCAGTACTTC.

The gene calls are TRBV18 and TRBJ1-2; D possibly corresponds to TRBD1 (6 bases). The germline V gene encodes CDR1 KGHSH and CDR2 LQKENI. Trimming left V 3 bases short and J 2 bases short, with 13 bases between. This CDR3 is 15 amino acids long. Here the CDR3 DNA reads TGTGCCAGCTCACCCGGAGGGGGACTAAACTATGGCTACACCTTC. It specifies CASSPGGGLNYGYTF.

The chain recombines TRBV11-2 with TRBJ2-5, with D unresolved. Trimming pared 3 bases from V and 2 bases from J, leaving 7 bases between. Germline assignment: CDR1 SGHAT and CDR2 FQNNGV. This CDR3 is built from 13 residues. CDR3 in DNA: TGTGCCAGCAGCTTTGGCGAACAAGAGACCCAGTACTTC. This codes for CASSFGEQETQYF. Based on the CDR3 plus reference TRBV11-2 and TRBJ2-5, the full variable domain is EAGVAQSPRYKIIEKRQSVAFWCNPISGHATLYWYQQILGQGPKLLIQFQNNGVVDDSQLPKDRFSAERLKGVDSTLKIQPAKLEDSAVYLCASSFGEQETQYFGPGTRLLVL.

V and J are TRBV12-2 and TRBJ2-3. TRBV12-2 is listed as a pseudogene. This CDR3 is built from 16 residues. Here the CDR3 DNA reads TGTGCAAGTCGCTTAGCCCCCCTAAGGGGCACAGATACGCAGTATTTT. Translation: CASRLAPLRGTDTQYF.

This chain's CDR3 is CASSLGGTNYGYTF. The DNA of the CDR3 is TGTGCCAGCAGTTTGGGCGGGACCAACTATGGCTACACCTTC. The J gene is TRBJ1-2, the V gene TRBV28, with TRBD1 as a possible D gene (5 bases). Per the germline V gene, CDR1 is MDHEN and CDR2 is SYDVKM. The CDR3 covers 14 residues. V lost 3 bases and J 2 bases, leaving 10 bases between the germline ends.

The chain combines TRBV7-2 with TRBJ2-3; 9 bases match TRBD2. Trimming at V came to 2 bases and at J to 2 bases, leaving 2 bases not matched to a gene. Germline-derived CDR1 and CDR2 are SGHTA and FQGNSA. The CDR3 is 15 residues long. CDR3 DNA sequence: TGTGCCAGCAGCTTACTAGCGGGATTCACAGATACGCAGTATTTT. It encodes CASSLLAGFTDTQYF.

The chain uses TRBV7-2 and TRBJ2-1; D possibly corresponds to TRBD2 (5 bases). The CDR3 runs 17 residues. Germline values: CDR1 SGHTA, CDR2 FQGNSA. V lost 0 bases and J 0 bases, leaving 12 bases between the germline ends. CDR3 residues: CASSLASDYYSYNEQFF. CDR3 bases: TGTGCCAGCAGCTTAGCGAGTGACTATTACTCCTACAATGAGCAGTTCTTC.

The chain combines TRBV4-3 with TRBJ2-1, with TRBD2 matching over 13 bases. The germline CDR1 and CDR2 sequences are LGHNA and YSLEER. V dropped 4 bases and J dropped 0; count of bases not matched to a gene: 3. The CDR3 is 17 residues long. As DNA, the CDR3 is TGCGCCAGCAGCCCCCGGACTAGCGGGAGCTCCTACAATGAGCAGTTCTTC. This gives the protein CASSPRTSGSSYNEQFF.

There are a few counts of this clone. The chain couples TRBV10-3 to TRBJ2-1, with TRBD2 identical over 11 bases. This CDR3 is 18 amino acids long. Germline trimming cut 4 bases from V and 1 base from J; bases unmatched to any gene: 9. Per germline, CDR1 ENHRY and CDR2 SYGVKD. The DNA for the CDR3 is TGTGCCATCAGTGCGGAGCTAGCGGGAGGAGCATCCTACAATGAGCAGTTCTTC. Its translation is CAISAELAGGASYNEQFF.

The V and J genes are TRBV5-6 and TRBJ2-7, with 7 bases aligning to TRBD1. Germline lookup yields CDR1 SGHDT and CDR2 YYEEEE. The CDR3 contains 15 residues. V dropped 1 base and J dropped 0; count of bases not matched to a gene: 4. Here the CDR3 reads CASSLTGALSYEQYF. The CDR3 DNA reads as TGTGCCAGCAGCTTGACAGGGGCCCTCTCCTACGAGCAGTACTTC.

The rearrangement links TRBV19 to TRBJ1-2; TRBD1 matches 10 bases. This CDR3 is built from 17 residues. Germline lookup yields CDR1 LNHDA and CDR2 SQIVND (reference sequence). V was pared by 5 bases and J by 4 bases, with 13 bases of the junction left unmatched. In DNA form, the CDR3 reads TGTGCCAGTAGTCCCAACTCCGGGACAGGGGTAACCTATGGCTACACCTTC. Its translation: CASSPNSGTGVTYGYTF.

The V call is TRBV25-1, the J call TRBJ1-2; D is undetermined. V shed 3 bases and J shed 1 base, with 9 bases lying between them. In germline, CDR1 is MGHDK, CDR2 SYGVNS. The CDR3 is made up of 14 amino acids. The CDR3 loop reads CASSDIGNNYGYTF. The CDR3 nucleotides read TGTGCCAGCAGTGACATCGGAAATAACTATGGCTACACCTTC.